These 13 T cell receptor beta chains were sequenced from one sample in a study of cytomegalovirus exposure and HLA in healthy donors. Primers for the PCR totalled 60 Vbeta and 13 Jbeta. This table comes from immunoSEQ multiplex PCR, and its TCRdb copy is limited to in-frame clones, with some not included. The table includes over 100,000 clones, almost 80% detected once. What was sequenced was PBMCs. These receptors were obtained from a female donor in good health and CMV-seronegative.

J is TRBJ1-2 and V is TRBV11-2; 10 bases match TRBD1. The CDR3 loop spans 16 amino acids. V was pared by 5 bases and J by 7 bases, with 13 bases of the junction left unmatched. Germline V gene sequence: CDR1 SGHAT, CDR2 FQNNGV. The CDR3 nucleotides read TGTGCCAGCAGCCACCCTCGGGGACAGGGGCTTGGTGGCTACACCTTC. Translated, it gives CASSHPRGQGLGGYTF.

The genes are TRBV14 and TRBJ2-1; 11 positions match TRBD2. CDR1 is SGHDN, CDR2 FVKESK, per germline. The trim removed 1 base at V and 5 bases at J, leaving 1 base unmatched. The CDR3 covers 15 residues. The CDR3 protein is CASSQGLAGNNEQFF. Here the CDR3 DNA reads TGTGCCAGCAGCCAAGGACTAGCGGGGAACAATGAGCAGTTCTTC.

This clone was counted only a few times. The rearrangement links TRBV9 to TRBJ1-5, with a weak D call TRBD1 (5 bases). CDR1 is SGDLS and CDR2 is YYNGEE in the germline V gene. The CDR3 has 14 amino acids. The V gene lost 4 bases and the J gene lost 2 bases, with 10 bases spanning the gap. CDR3 in amino acids: CASSPGGGNQPQHF. The CDR3 DNA follows: TGTGCCAGCAGCCCGGGAGGGGGCAATCAGCCCCAGCATTTT.

The chain couples TRBV28 to TRBJ2-1; 12 positions agree with TRBD1. The CDR3 consists of 15 residues. V was clipped by 6 bases and J by 4 bases; unmatched bases: 4. Per the germline V gene, CDR1 is MDHEN and CDR2 is SYDVKM. CDR3 loop: CASSSGQGAYNEQFF. The CDR3 coding sequence is TGTGCCAGCAGCTCGGGACAGGGGGCGTACAATGAGCAGTTCTTC.

The rearrangement joins TRBV7-2 to TRBJ1-1; tentative D call: TRBD1 (6 bases). Trimming shortened V by 5 bases and J by 1 base, and 8 bases separated the two germline ends. CDR1 is SGHTA, CDR2 FQGNSA, per germline. This CDR3 has 13 residues. The CDR3 sequence: CASSPGQNTEAFF. CDR3 nucleotides: TGTGCCAGCAGCCCGGGACAGAACACTGAAGCTTTCTTT.

The table lists this clone with a count of one. The rearrangement uses TRBV30 and TRBJ1-2, with 8 positions matching TRBD1. After removal of 0 bases from V and 14 bases from J, the junction contained 5 bases not matched to a gene. CDR1 is GTSNPN, CDR2 SVGIG, per germline (reference sequence). This CDR3 is built from 11 residues. Written as DNA, the CDR3 is TGTGCCTGGAGTGTAAACAGGGGGGGAACCTTC. Translation: CAWSVNRGGTF.

The V and J genes are TRBV7-9 and TRBJ2-5; the match to TRBD2 covers 16 bases. Germline CDR1 is SEHNR and CDR2 is FQNEAQ (reference sequence). Germline trimming cut 5 bases from V and 11 bases from J; bases unmatched to any gene: 8. The length of the CDR3 is 15 residues. CDR3 DNA: TGTGCCAGCAGCATGGGACTAGCGGGAGGGCAAGAGCAGTACTTC. Protein: CASSMGLAGGQEQYF. The full variable domain, in which reference TRBV7-9 and TRBJ2-5 provide the parts outside the CDR3, is DTGVSQNPRHKITKRGQNVTFRCDPISEHNRLYWYRQTLGQGPEFLTYFQNEAQLEKSRLLSDRFSAERPKGSFSTLEIQRTEQGDSAMYLCASSMGLAGGQEQYFGPGTRLLVL.

V gene TRBV29-1 combines with J gene TRBJ1-1; weak D call: TRBD1 (6 bases). The CDR3 spans 16 residues. The V gene's germline CDR1 is SQVTM and CDR2 ANQGSEA. V was pared by 5 bases and J by 1 base, with 20 bases between. CDR3: CSVFPHHGQQNTEAFF. The CDR3 bases are TGCAGCGTTTTCCCCCACCACGGACAGCAGAACACTGAAGCTTTCTTT.

V usage is TRBV15 and J usage is TRBJ1-1; 7 nucleotides align to TRBD1. V lost 5 bases and J lost 3; bases outside the gene matches: 9. Germline V gene sequence: CDR1 LNHNV, CDR2 YYDKDF (reference sequence). This CDR3 has 15 amino acids. Here the CDR3 DNA reads TGTGCCACCAGCCGGGACAGCCCTTTCGACACTGAAGCTTTCTTT. Its translation: CATSRDSPFDTEAFF.

This chain joins TRBV18 and TRBJ2-3; 8 positions agree with TRBD1. Trimming took 5 bases from V and 5 from J; bases not matched to a gene: 6. Germline V CDR1 and CDR2: KGHSH, LQKENI. The CDR3 has 14 residues. In DNA, the CDR3 is TGTGCCAGCTCATCCGGGACAGGAGGAGATACGCAGTATTTT. Residues: CASSSGTGGDTQYF.

CDR3 nucleotides: TGCGCCAGCAGCCCTATGAGTACAGGGGGCGAGCAGTACTTC. Translating it yields CASSPMSTGGEQYF. This chain connects TRBV5-1 to TRBJ2-7; TRBD1 aligns across 8 bases. Per the germline V gene, CDR1 is SGHRS and CDR2 is YFSETQ. CDR3 length: 14 amino acids. V gave up 4 bases and J gave up 6 bases; unmatched junction bases: 9.

The gene calls are TRBV6-4 and TRBJ2-2; 10 nucleotides line up with TRBD2. With 5 bases clipped from V and 5 bases from J, the junction kept 8 bases outside the gene matches. Germline V CDR1 and CDR2: MRHNA, SNTAGT. The CDR3 runs 16 residues. The DNA of the CDR3 is TGTGCCAGCAGTCTCTGGACTAGCGGATCTACCGGGGAGCTGTTTTTT. It encodes CASSLWTSGSTGELFF.

This clone was recorded once. The chain joins TRBV5-1 to TRBJ1-2, with 7 bases fitting TRBD1. Trimming at V came to 3 bases and at J to 7 bases, leaving 15 bases not matched to a gene. The CDR3 runs 16 residues. Germline lookup yields CDR1 SGHRS and CDR2 YFSETQ. CDR3 sequence (DNA): TGCGCCAGCAGCTCTCGCGCGACAGGGCTTTTAAGTGGCTACACCTTC. This sequence encodes CASSSRATGLLSGYTF.